These 30 T cell receptor beta chains were sequenced from one sample in a study of T cell responses to AZD1222 COVID-19 vaccine. TCRdb's table, derived via immunoSEQ multiplex PCR, lists solely in-frame clones and lacks some. This table has about 68,000 clones, 65% to 80% appearing once. Sequencing used peripheral blood, obtained on day 0 of AZD1222 vaccination. Source of these receptors: an adult in good health.

There are a few counts of this clone. This chain connects TRBV10-3 to TRBJ1-6, with 12 bases identical to TRBD1. V lost 10 bases to trimming and J lost 5 bases; unmatched junction nucleotides: 3. CDR3 length equals 14 residues. Germline CDR1 reads ENHRY; CDR2 reads SYGVKD. The chain's CDR3 is CATGQGANNSPLHF. In DNA, the CDR3 is TGTGCCACGGGACAGGGGGCGAATAATTCACCCCTCCACTTT.

The chain joins TRBV3-1 (or the pseudogene TRBV3-2) to TRBJ2-3; TRBD2 aligns across 9 bases. Germline-derived CDR1 and CDR2 are LGHDT and YNNKEL (reference sequence). The CDR3 extends over 19 amino acids. Trimming at V came to 5 bases and at J to 4 bases, leaving 19 bases not matched to a gene. The DNA of the CDR3 is TGTGCCAGCAGCTTACGCGCCGTAGCGGGGGCCCTCAGGGCAGATACGCAGTATTTT. Amino acids: CASSLRAVAGALRADTQYF.

The chain joins TRBV28 to TRBJ2-4; D unresolved. The length of the CDR3 is 17 residues. V shed 2 bases and J shed 1 base, with 15 bases lying between them. Per germline, CDR1 MDHEN and CDR2 SYDVKM. The CDR3 protein is CASSLVVWQFAKNIQYF. The CDR3, as DNA: TGTGCCAGCAGTTTAGTGGTATGGCAGTTTGCCAAAAACATTCAGTACTTC.

The rearrangement links TRBV6-5 to TRBJ1-6, with 7 bases matching TRBD1. This CDR3 has 14 residues. Germline CDR1 MNHEY, CDR2 SVGAGI. V trimming: 7 bases; J trimming: 5 bases; junction bases outside the gene matches: 5. This CDR3 reads CASMDGTDNSPLHF. DNA of the CDR3: TGTGCCAGCATGGACGGGACAGATAATTCACCCCTCCACTTT.

This clone was counted between two and nine times. The V call is TRBV5-8, the J call TRBJ1-1; D unclear. Germline CDR1 is SGHTS and CDR2 is YDEGEE. Trimming pared 0 bases from V and 1 base from J, leaving 4 bases between. There are 13 residues in the CDR3. CDR3 nucleotides: TGTGCCAGCAGCTTGGCTAAGAACACTGAAGCTTTCTTT. As protein: CASSLAKNTEAFF.

The chain employs TRBV6-6 and TRBJ1-6; maybe TRBD1 (6 bases). Trimming pared 7 bases from V and 18 bases from J, leaving 16 bases between. The germline gives CDR1 MNHNY, CDR2 SVGAGI (reference sequence). The CDR3 runs to 11 residues. CDR3 nucleotide sequence: TGTGCCAGCACCCTCGGGGGGGCACCCCACTTT. This codes for CASTLGGAPHF.

This sequence joins TRBV4-1 and TRBJ2-7; no clear D gene. CDR1 and CDR2 from the germline V gene are MGHRA and YSYEKL. The CDR3 is 16 residues long. V lost 1 base, J lost 0 bases, and 13 bases lay in between. CDR3 bases: TGCGCCAGCAGCCAAGGCGGCGCGGCCCGCTCCTACGAGCAGTACTTC. This translates into CASSQGGAARSYEQYF.

The rearrangement uses TRBV6-5 and TRBJ1-2, with unresolved D. Per germline, CDR1 MNHEY and CDR2 SVGAGI. V was clipped by 5 bases and J by 2 bases, with 15 bases between them. This CDR3 comprises 15 residues. CDR3 sequence reads: CASSRLLRENYGYTF. The CDR3 DNA reads TGTGCCAGCAGTCGTCTCCTTAGGGAAAACTATGGCTACACCTTC.

The chain uses TRBV5-1 and TRBJ2-7; possibly TRBD1 for D (6 bases). The length of the CDR3 is 13 residues. V lost 5 bases and J lost 3, with 12 bases in between. CDR1 is SGHRS, CDR2 YFSETQ, per germline. This chain's CDR3 is CASRQQGGYEQYF. Written as DNA, the CDR3 is TGCGCCAGCAGACAGCAAGGGGGCTACGAGCAGTACTTC.

The table lists this clone with a count of one. J is TRBJ2-7 and V is TRBV12-3 or TRBV12-4; D remains ambiguous. This CDR3 region has 10 residues. The germline V and J ends were trimmed by 8 bases and 1 base, with 3 bases remaining between them. The CDR3 region has the DNA TGTGCCAGCGGGTCCTACGAGCAGTACTTC. It codes for CASGSYEQYF.

The sample holds one count of this clone. The rearrangement uses TRBV5-1 and TRBJ1-1, with D hard to call. Trimming took 0 bases from V and 2 from J, leaving 8 bases between them. CDR1 and CDR2 (germline): SGHRS, YFSETQ. The CDR3 has 14 residues. The CDR3 loop is CASSLDGSNTEAFF. The DNA of the CDR3 is TGCGCCAGCAGCTTGGACGGTAGTAACACTGAAGCTTTCTTT.

This sequence joins TRBV6-6 and TRBJ1-2; D is uncertain. Germline V CDR1 and CDR2: MNHNY, SVGAGI (reference sequence). V lost 5 bases and J lost 5, with 9 bases in between. The CDR3 has 12 amino acids. The CDR3 loop is CASSPTDYGYTF. The CDR3 nucleotides are TGTGCCAGCAGTCCAACAGATTATGGCTACACCTTC.

This clone was detected a few times. The chain joins TRBV2 to TRBJ1-6; D not resolved. This CDR3 is 15 amino acids long. Germline-derived CDR1 and CDR2 are SNHLY and FYNNEI. V lost 2 bases and J 9 bases, leaving 14 bases between the germline ends. CDR3 residues: CASSENRPTASPLHF. The CDR3 nucleotides are TGTGCCAGCAGTGAAAACCGCCCAACTGCTTCACCCCTCCACTTT.

In this sample, this clone turned up a few times. The chain recombines TRBV13 with TRBJ2-7; no reliable D call. Trimming removed 2 bases from V and 1 base from J, with 3 bases in between. This CDR3 contains 12 residues. Looked up from germline, CDR1 is PRHDT and CDR2 is FYEKMQ (reference sequence). CDR3 nucleotides: TGTGCCAGCAGCTTATCGTCCTACGAGCAGTACTTC. Encoded protein: CASSLSSYEQYF.

The rearrangement links TRBV6-4 to TRBJ2-1; 9 bases match TRBD1. This CDR3 is built from 14 residues. CDR1 is MRHNA and CDR2 is SNTAGT in the germline V gene. With 5 bases clipped from V and 6 bases from J, the junction kept 5 bases outside the gene matches. CDR3 region: CASSPDRGSNEQFF. CDR3 bases: TGTGCCAGCAGTCCGGACAGGGGATCCAATGAGCAGTTCTTC.

The chain recombines TRBV4-1 with TRBJ1-3, with TRBD1 matching 7 bases. The CDR3 covers 16 residues. With V trimmed by 0 bases and J by 2 bases, 4 bases remained unmatched. CDR1 is MGHRA, CDR2 YSYEKL, per germline. In DNA form, the CDR3 reads TGCGCCAGCAGCCAAGAGCAGGGGGTTACTGGAAACACCATATATTTT. Translation gives CASSQEQGVTGNTIYF.

The chain combines TRBV5-1 with TRBJ2-2; 7 bases agree with TRBD1. The trim removed 0 bases at V and 0 bases at J, leaving 2 bases unmatched. CDR3 size: 16 residues. From germline, CDR1 is SGHRS and CDR2 YFSETQ. In nucleotides, the CDR3 is TGCGCCAGCAGCTTGGAAACAGGGGCGAACACCGGGGAGCTGTTTTTT. Translating it yields CASSLETGANTGELFF.

This clone was detected once. This chain uses TRBV2 with TRBJ2-3, with 11 nucleotides matching TRBD2. The CDR3 length is 15 residues. Per germline, CDR1 SNHLY and CDR2 FYNNEI. The ends lost 5 bases at V and 1 base at J; junction bases unmatched: 2. For the CDR3, the DNA is TGTGCCAGCAGTCCGACTAGCGGGGGCACAGATACGCAGTATTTT. It yields the protein CASSPTSGGTDTQYF.

CDR3 nucleotides: TGTGCCAGCAGCCAATCCCTCGGAACAGGGGCAGTCTATGGCTACACCTTC. Encoded protein: CASSQSLGTGAVYGYTF. V is TRBV16 and J is TRBJ1-2, with 7 bases that match TRBD1. Germline V gene sequence: CDR1 KGHSY, CDR2 FQNENV. The CDR3 is 17 residues long. The V segment lost 0 bases and the J segment 4 bases; nucleotides outside the gene matches: 11.

The J gene is TRBJ2-1, the V gene TRBV4-1, with D unresolved. V was cut by 1 base and J by 2 bases, with 12 bases left in between. Germline CDR1 is MGHRA and CDR2 is YSYEKL. CDR3 length: 16 amino acids. This chain's CDR3 is CASSQVDLITYNEQFF. The CDR3, as DNA: TGCGCCAGCAGCCAAGTTGATCTAATAACCTACAATGAGCAGTTCTTC.

The gene calls are TRBV7-9 and TRBJ1-1; D is uncertain. Trimming shortened V by 2 bases and J by 1 base, and 8 bases separated the two germline ends. CDR3 length: 14 amino acids. Germline-derived CDR1 and CDR2 are SEHNR and FQNEAQ (reference sequence). The CDR3 loop reads CASSLMGSNTEAFF. CDR3 bases: TGTGCCAGCAGCTTAATGGGTTCGAACACTGAAGCTTTCTTT.

The gene calls are TRBV19 and TRBJ1-4, with a tentative D call TRBD1 (6 bases). The V and J ends lost 5 bases and 5 bases respectively, with 27 bases between them. CDR1 LNHDA and CDR2 SQIVND come from the germline V gene (reference sequence). This CDR3 spans 19 amino acids. For the CDR3, the DNA is TGTGCCAGTAGTTTCAGTCCCGCGGGGGCCTTGGGACTCAATGAAAAACTGTTTTTT. This codes for CASSFSPAGALGLNEKLFF.

The chain employs TRBV5-1 and TRBJ1-3; possibly TRBD1 for D (6 bases). The CDR3 length is 16 residues. The germline gives CDR1 SGHRS, CDR2 YFSETQ. Trimming shortened V by 0 bases and J by 4 bases, and 14 bases separated the two germline ends. The CDR3 is CASSLGPQGTGNTIYF. The DNA of the CDR3 is TGCGCCAGCAGCTTGGGGCCACAGGGTACCGGAAACACCATATATTTT.

The genes are TRBV7-2 and TRBJ1-4, with a tentative D call TRBD1 (6 bases). Trimming took 5 bases from V and 7 from J, leaving 14 bases between them. Germline V gene sequence: CDR1 SGHTA, CDR2 FQGNSA. The CDR3 length is 14 residues. CDR3 nucleotide sequence: TGTGCCAGCAGCAAGTCAGGGGCGGTTGAAAAACTGTTTTTT. It encodes CASSKSGAVEKLFF. Together with reference TRBV7-2 and TRBJ1-4, the CDR3 gives the full variable domain: GAGVSQSPSNKVTEKGKDVELRCDPISGHTALYWYRQSLGQGLEFLIYFQGNSAPDKSGLPSDRFSAERTGGSVSTLTIQRTQQEDSAVYLCASSKSGAVEKLFFGSGTQLSVL.

The gene calls are TRBV5-1 and TRBJ1-4; D is ambiguous. There are 14 residues in the CDR3. V gave up 0 bases and J gave up 5 bases, with 8 bases separating them. Germline CDR1 reads SGHRS; CDR2 reads YFSETQ. CDR3 nucleotide sequence: TGCGCCAGCAGCTTGGGAGACGGGAATGAAAAACTGTTTTTT. It is translated as CASSLGDGNEKLFF.

This clone was found once. This chain connects TRBV9 to TRBJ2-3; weak D call: TRBD1 (5 bases). CDR1 and CDR2 from the germline V gene are SGDLS and YYNGEE. This CDR3 comprises 16 residues. V was pared by 0 bases and J by 2 bases, with 13 bases between. In DNA form, the CDR3 reads TGTGCCAGCAGCGTAGGGTTGCAGGGATCCACAGATACGCAGTATTTT. Residues: CASSVGLQGSTDTQYF.

V usage is TRBV2 and J usage is TRBJ1-5; D gene unclear. This CDR3 comprises 13 residues. Germline V gene lookup returns CDR1 SNHLY and CDR2 FYNNEI. The germline V and J ends were trimmed by 3 bases and 3 bases, with 6 bases remaining between them. CDR3 sequence reads: CASSDRTNQPQHF. Here the CDR3 DNA reads TGTGCCAGCAGTGACAGGACCAATCAGCCCCAGCATTTT.

V usage is TRBV10-3 and J usage is TRBJ2-7; 8 nucleotides match TRBD1. The J segment lost 2 bases and the V segment lost 0 bases, leaving 9 bases of the junction unmatched. CDR1 and CDR2 (germline): ENHRY, SYGVKD. The CDR3 totals 17 residues. The CDR3 coding sequence is TGTGCCATCAGTGAGTCGAGAGTGACAGGGGTCACCTACGAGCAGTACTTC. Its protein is CAISESRVTGVTYEQYF.

The chain joins TRBV6-1 to TRBJ2-1, with 7 bases aligning to TRBD2. Germline V lookup: CDR1 MNHNS, CDR2 SASEGT. This CDR3 comprises 15 residues. The V segment lost 3 bases and the J segment 4 bases; nucleotides outside the gene matches: 6. This CDR3 is CASSDPGGFYNEQFF. The CDR3 DNA reads as TGTGCCAGCAGTGACCCCGGGGGGTTTTACAATGAGCAGTTCTTC.

This rearrangement joins TRBV7-2 to TRBJ1-1, with D possibly TRBD1 on 6 matching bases. The CDR3 is 12 amino acids. The V and J ends lost 5 bases and 11 bases respectively, with 15 bases between them. Germline loops: CDR1 SGHTA, CDR2 FQGNSA. Written as DNA, the CDR3 is TGTGCCAGCAGCAGGGACACCGCGGGGGCTTTCTTT. Amino acid sequence: CASSRDTAGAFF. Complete variable domain (other parts from reference TRBV7-2 and TRBJ1-1): GAGVSQSPSNKVTEKGKDVELRCDPISGHTALYWYRQSLGQGLEFLIYFQGNSAPDKSGLPSDRFSAERTGGSVSTLTIQRTQQEDSAVYLCASSRDTAGAFFGQGTRLTVV.